These 18 T cell receptor beta chains originate from one sample sequenced in a study of cytomegalovirus exposure and HLA in healthy donors. Use of 60 Vbeta and 13 Jbeta primers characterized the PCR. This table comes from immunoSEQ multiplex PCR, and its TCRdb copy is limited to in-frame clones, with some not included. The table records 150,000 to 180,000 clones, about four fifths of them present only once. The source material was PBMCs. These receptors originate from a young man in good health and CMV-seropositive.

This clone counts as medium-sized. The identical CDR3 is also encoded by other nucleotide sequences in the sample. The chain joins TRBV6-4 to TRBJ2-1; D may be TRBD1 (5 bases). The CDR3 is 12 amino acids. Germline assignment: CDR1 MRHNA and CDR2 SNTAGT. Trimming left V 6 bases short and J 6 bases short, with 9 bases between. Here the CDR3 reads CASSQGSNEQFF. The CDR3 region has the DNA TGTGCCAGCAGCCAGGGTTCCAATGAGCAGTTCTTC.

The chain is built from TRBV5-1 and TRBJ2-1; 10 bases line up with TRBD1. The CDR3 contains 15 residues. The V segment lost 3 bases and the J segment 8 bases; nucleotides outside the gene matches: 8. The V gene's germline CDR1 is SGHRS and CDR2 YFSETQ. Written as DNA, the CDR3 is TGCGCCAGCAGCTCGGCGGGACAGGGGTTCCATGAGCAGTTCTTC. Protein: CASSSAGQGFHEQFF.

The chain combines TRBV12-5 with TRBJ2-5; D ambiguous. The CDR3 length is 11 residues. Trimming took off 4 bases at V and 5 bases at J, with 5 bases between the two ends. CDR1 and CDR2 (germline): LGHNT, FRNRAP. Here the CDR3 DNA reads TGTGCTAGTGGTTCCCAGGAGACCCAGTACTTC. It encodes CASGSQETQYF.

This clone has only a few counts. The rearrangement uses TRBV18 and TRBJ1-1; tentatively, D is TRBD1 (5 bases). CDR1 is KGHSH and CDR2 is LQKENI in the germline V gene. This CDR3 region has 14 residues. V lost 1 base to trimming and J lost 4 bases, with 10 bases between them. This CDR3 is CASSPRGELTEAFF. In nucleotides, the CDR3 is TGTGCCAGCTCACCACGGGGCGAGCTCACTGAAGCTTTCTTT.

The chain links TRBV5-5 to TRBJ1-4, with 8 positions matching TRBD1. V lost 4 bases to trimming and J lost 7 bases; unmatched junction nucleotides: 12. Germline lookup yields CDR1 SGHKS and CDR2 YYEKEE (reference sequence). The CDR3 runs 16 residues. CDR3 amino acids: CASSPARTGMVEKLFF. CDR3 coding DNA: TGTGCCAGCAGCCCGGCACGGACAGGGATGGTTGAAAAACTGTTTTTT.

V and J are TRBV7-6 and TRBJ2-1; 8 bases line up with TRBD2. Trimming cost V 5 bases and J 9 bases; bases outside gene matches: 9. The CDR3 length is 14 residues. From germline, CDR1 is SGHVS and CDR2 FNYEAQ. CDR3 in amino acids: CASSPTPSGREQFF. In nucleotides, the CDR3 is TGTGCCAGCAGCCCGACCCCTAGCGGGCGTGAGCAGTTCTTC.

Worth noting for this clone: Other DNA sequences in the sample encode the same CDR3. CDR3 in amino acids: CAGDQGAHGEAFF. The CDR3 DNA is TGTGCCGGAGATCAGGGGGCGCACGGTGAAGCTTTCTTT. V usage is TRBV30 and J usage is TRBJ1-1; 8 positions match TRBD1. Per germline, CDR1 GTSNPN and CDR2 SVGIG (reference sequence). CDR3 size: 13 residues. V was clipped by 8 bases and J by 7 bases; unmatched bases: 12.

The CDR3 sequence: CASSTGQGTNQPQHF. CDR3 nucleotides: TGTGCCAGCAGTACTGGTCAGGGGACCAATCAGCCCCAGCATTTT. V and J are TRBV28 and TRBJ1-5; D is perhaps TRBD1 (6 bases). CDR1 is MDHEN, CDR2 SYDVKM, per germline. This CDR3 spans 15 amino acids. The germline V and J ends were trimmed by 5 bases and 3 bases, with 14 bases remaining between them.

The chain has TRBV6-5 and TRBJ1-4, with D perhaps matching TRBD1 (5 bases). The ends were cut back, 2 bases at V and 11 bases at J, with 15 bases in the middle. Looked up from germline, CDR1 is MNHEY and CDR2 is SVGAGI. This CDR3 is 14 amino acids long. The CDR3 protein is CASSYDSGGGKLFF. The CDR3 nucleotides read TGTGCCAGCAGTTACGATTCCGGGGGAGGGAAACTGTTTTTT.

The chain couples TRBV9 to TRBJ1-2, with TRBD1 matching over 7 bases. CDR1 and CDR2 from the germline V gene are SGDLS and YYNGEE. The trim removed 4 bases at V and 3 bases at J, leaving 9 bases unmatched. The CDR3 contains 15 residues. The CDR3 DNA sequence: TGTGCCAGCAGCCCAAGGTGGGACAGTCACTATGGCTACACCTTC. As protein: CASSPRWDSHYGYTF.

This sequence joins TRBV5-5 and TRBJ2-7; D unresolved. The V end was cut by 2 bases, the J end by 4 bases, with 16 bases between. The CDR3 is made up of 15 amino acids. Germline V gives CDR1 SGHKS, CDR2 YYEKEE (reference sequence). The CDR3 is CASSLTVVLLYEQYF. The DNA of the CDR3 is TGTGCCAGCAGCTTAACGGTGGTACTACTATACGAGCAGTACTTC. The full variable domain, its missing parts supplied by reference TRBV5-5 and TRBJ2-7, is DAGVTQSPTHLIKTRGQQVTLRCSPISGHKSVSWYQQVLGQGPQFIFQYYEKEERGRGNFPDRFSARQFPNYSSELNVNALLLGDSALYLCASSLTVVLLYEQYFGPGTRLTVT.

The gene calls are TRBV30 and TRBJ1-3; D is ambiguous. This CDR3 region has 16 residues. Trimming cost V 0 bases and J 1 base, with 13 bases left between them. Germline loops: CDR1 GTSNPN, CDR2 SVGIG (reference sequence). CDR3 in amino acids: CAWSVLDLFSGNTIYF. Written as DNA, the CDR3 is TGTGCCTGGAGTGTTCTAGACCTATTTTCTGGAAACACCATATATTTT. Full variable domain (remainder filled in from reference TRBV30 and TRBJ1-3): SQTIHQWPATLVQPVGSPLSLECTVEGTSNPNLYWYRQAAGRGLQLLFYSVGIGQISSEVPQNLSASRPQDRQFILSSKKLLLSDSGFYLCAWSVLDLFSGNTIYFGEGSWLTVV.

The chain uses TRBV5-6 and TRBJ2-7; 8 bases map to TRBD1. The J segment lost 2 bases and the V segment lost 7 bases, leaving 14 bases of the junction unmatched. The CDR3 is made up of 16 amino acids. CDR1 and CDR2 from the germline V gene are SGHDT and YYEEEE. In DNA form, the CDR3 reads TGTGCCAGCGGCAATCGCCGACAGGGGTTGGCCTACGAGCAGTACTTC. It yields the protein CASGNRRQGLAYEQYF.

This sequence joins TRBV2 and TRBJ1-2; 9 bases align to TRBD1. V was clipped by 3 bases and J by 6 bases; unmatched bases: 8. CDR1 and CDR2 (germline): SNHLY, FYNNEI. The CDR3 has 15 amino acids. Written as DNA, the CDR3 is TGTGCCAGCAGTGACTGGACAGGGGCGGGTAATGGCTACACCTTC. Encoded protein: CASSDWTGAGNGYTF.

V is TRBV7-3 and J is TRBJ2-3; TRBD2 might be the D (6 bases). The CDR3 spans 15 residues. The germline V gene has CDR1 SGHTA and CDR2 FQGTGA. V was trimmed by 5 bases and J by 1 base, leaving 13 bases between them. The CDR3 here is CASSRWGDGTDTQYF. DNA for the CDR3: TGTGCCAGCAGCCGGTGGGGGGACGGCACAGATACGCAGTATTTT.

This sequence joins TRBV7-2 and TRBJ1-4; D not resolved. Germline lookup yields CDR1 SGHTA and CDR2 FQGNSA. The CDR3 runs 13 residues. V shed 4 bases and J shed 3 bases, with 6 bases lying between them. For the CDR3, the DNA is TGTGCCAGCAGCTCGGAGGCTAATGAAAAACTGTTTTTT. It specifies CASSSEANEKLFF.

This clone was seen only a few times. The J gene is TRBJ1-2, the V gene TRBV7-9; D is perhaps TRBD1 (5 bases). The V and J ends lost 1 base and 7 bases respectively, with 13 bases between them. CDR1 SEHNR and CDR2 FQNEAQ come from the germline V gene (reference sequence). The CDR3 length is 14 residues. CDR3 region: CASSLDYPRAGYTF. In DNA, the CDR3 is TGTGCCAGCAGCTTAGATTATCCCAGGGCTGGCTACACCTTC.

The genes are TRBV7-3 and TRBJ2-1; 11 nucleotides align to TRBD2. V lost 5 bases, J lost 1 base, and 4 bases stayed unmatched. This CDR3 contains 16 residues. CDR1 and CDR2 (germline): SGHTA, FQGTGA. Here the CDR3 reads CASSPTSGTSYNEQFF. The CDR3 bases are TGTGCCAGCAGCCCGACTAGCGGGACGTCCTACAATGAGCAGTTCTTC.